This section outlines one T cell receptor beta chain sequence together with its context. This clone was observed a few times. Its binding antigen is unknown. The input lacks base qualities; no much larger clone sits a single base away. The sample belongs to a study of blood T cell repertoires in COVID-19 (dated by TCRdb to the early 2020s). Study-level background: Samples covering the acute and convalescent phases of COVID-19 were provided by collaborators in the United States, Italy and Spain. The prospective study material was composed of cDNA or gDNA derived from T cells, B-cell-depleted T cells, or PBMCs. Deeply sampled blood TCRbeta repertoires from subjects exposed to, actively infected with, or recovered from COVID-19 were included in the dataset. The repertoires were released in a freely available public database intended as a resource for research on the immune response to SARS-CoV-2. Samples were obtained from the ongoing ImmuneRACE study (first 160 participants) and from approximately 1,200 subjects provided by 6 global collaborators. Nearly every sample came with metadata listing a de-identified subject ID, COVID-19 status, age in years and sex. HLA class I and class II types, where available, came from metadata supplied by the sample provider rather than from assay-based typing.

Participants in the prospective study were enrolled through a virtual design, were aged about 18 to 89 years, and lived in roughly 25 United States geographic areas. In the prospective study, cohorts were assigned on the basis of participant-reported clinical history obtained from a screening survey and a study questionnaire. ImmuneRACE Cohort 3 recovered participants were defined by two consecutive negative NP/OP PCR tests, healthcare professional clearance, or symptom resolution. Each participant in the prospective study had whole blood, serum and a nasopharyngeal or oropharyngeal swab collected by mobile phlebotomists. Participants in the prospective study had the option to provide additional blood draws and questionnaires over a 2-month period. Before DNA extraction, blood samples from the prospective study were shipped at room temperature or frozen. Trimming at the junction amounts to 0 bases on V and 1 base on J, and the germline ends lie 5 bases apart. CDR1 is given as SGDLS and CDR2 as YYNGEE, both from the germline V gene. The CDR3 has 13 amino acids, counting the end cysteine and phenylalanine. Just CDR3 DNA is preserved here, 39 bases in frame from base 1.

Overall study outcomes, separate from this receptor: How much clinical and demographic metadata was included differed by source and by participant, and the metadata was provided uncurated.

TCRbeta CDR3 regions were amplified from genomic DNA by means of the immunoSEQ Assay, a bias-controlled multiplex PCR. The source study handled its data this way. Nucleated cell counts per sample were estimated from amplification of reference gene primers within the assay. To quantify the absolute abundance of each unique TCRbeta CDR3 rearrangement, sequence reads were collapsed and filtered. Productive Simpson clonality was computed per sample as the square root of Simpson's diversity index over productive rearrangements. Entries here come from immuneACCESS through TCRdb and include only in-frame sequences with V and J called. Some clones fail to appear in such tables; in the studies checked, an unresolved V gene covers under half of the shortfall, and the cause of the remainder is unknown. That table is the source of V, J and clone size, and D and trimming were worked out from the DNA. The sample yields some 500,000 clones; approximately 90% were counted once. Of the sample, less than 2% is held by the ten largest clones.

Specimen: PBMCs or T cells enriched from blood (not recorded which). This TCR derives from a middle-aged woman who had recovered from COVID-19. The chain links TRBV9 with TRBJ2-7; the D gene assignment is ambiguous. The encoded CDR3 is CASSVAVSYEQYF. The nucleotides are TGTGCCAGCAGCGTAGCCGTTTCCTACGAGCAGTACTTC.